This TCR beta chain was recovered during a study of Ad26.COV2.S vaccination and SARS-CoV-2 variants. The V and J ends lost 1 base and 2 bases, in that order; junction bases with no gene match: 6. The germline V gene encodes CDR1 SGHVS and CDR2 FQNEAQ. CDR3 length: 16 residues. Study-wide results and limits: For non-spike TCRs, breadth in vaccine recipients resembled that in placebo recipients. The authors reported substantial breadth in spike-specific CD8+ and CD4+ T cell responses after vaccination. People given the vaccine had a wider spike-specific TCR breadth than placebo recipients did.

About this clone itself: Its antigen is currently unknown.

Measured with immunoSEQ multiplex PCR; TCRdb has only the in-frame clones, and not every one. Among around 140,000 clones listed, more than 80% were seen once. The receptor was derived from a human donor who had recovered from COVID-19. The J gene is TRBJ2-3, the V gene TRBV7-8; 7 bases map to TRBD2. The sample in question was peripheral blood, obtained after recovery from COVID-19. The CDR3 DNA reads TGTGCCAGCAGCTTAGATCCAGCGGGGAACACAGATACGCAGTATTTT. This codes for CASSLDPAGNTDTQYF.